The 18 T cell receptor beta chains below come from one sample, sequenced in a study of radiotherapy plus CTLA-4 blockade in lung cancer. Assay used: immunoSEQ multiplex PCR; TCRdb lists only in-frame clones, some missing. The data show 60,000 to 70,000 clones, about 80% seen once. Material: peripheral blood, obtained from a patient treated with radiotherapy plus ipilimumab. The receptors derive from a human donor with non-small cell lung cancer who had a complete response to radiotherapy plus ipilimumab.

The chain links TRBV25-1 to TRBJ2-5, with a possible D match to TRBD1 (8 bases). Germline CDR1 and CDR2: MGHDK and SYGVNS. The CDR3 runs 15 residues. Trimming left V 4 bases short and J 4 bases short, with 16 bases between. In DNA, the CDR3 is TGTGCCAGCAGTGTCCCCACAGGGGGGGGAGAGACCCAGTACTTC. Translating gives CASSVPTGGGETQYF.

The chain links TRBV2 to TRBJ1-3; D gene uncertain. The ends were cut back, 11 bases at V and 2 bases at J, with 19 bases in the middle. This CDR3 spans 15 amino acids. Germline values: CDR1 SNHLY, CDR2 FYNNEI. Written as DNA, the CDR3 is TGTGCCTTTCAAGGCAGCCCAAAGGCTGGAAACACCATATATTTT. Protein product: CAFQGSPKAGNTIYF.

This chain links TRBV7-9 with TRBJ1-4, with a tentative D call TRBD1 (5 bases). The CDR3 is 16 amino acids. CDR1 and CDR2 (germline): SEHNR, FQNEAQ (reference sequence). Trimming pared 3 bases from V and 0 bases from J, leaving 11 bases between. DNA for the CDR3: TGTGCCAGCAGCTTTCTTAAGGGGTCAACTAATGAAAAACTGTTTTTT. Protein sequence: CASSFLKGSTNEKLFF. Filled out from reference TRBV7-9 and TRBJ1-4, the complete variable domain reads DTGVSQNPRHKITKRGQNVTFRCDPISEHNRLYWYRQTLGQGPEFLTYFQNEAQLEKSRLLSDRFSAERPKGSFSTLEIQRTEQGDSAMYLCASSFLKGSTNEKLFFGSGTQLSVL.

The chain recombines TRBV2 with TRBJ2-3; the match to TRBD2 covers 15 bases. Germline V CDR1 and CDR2: SNHLY, FYNNEI. The CDR3 covers 16 residues. V dropped 6 bases and J dropped 3; count of bases not matched to a gene: 4. The CDR3 region is CASRVGLAGGTDTQYF. DNA of the CDR3: TGTGCCAGCAGGGTGGGACTAGCGGGAGGAACAGATACGCAGTATTTT.

The V gene is TRBV15, the J gene TRBJ2-2; possible D gene TRBD1, 5 bases. Trimming stripped 2 bases from V and 8 bases from J, with 12 bases between. Germline V lookup: CDR1 LNHNV, CDR2 YYDKDF (reference sequence). CDR3 length: 14 amino acids. CDR3 in amino acids: CATSRYRSGGELFF. Here the CDR3 DNA reads TGTGCCACCAGCAGATACAGGTCTGGAGGGGAGCTGTTTTTT.

This clone showed up just once. V is TRBV4-3 and J is TRBJ2-6, with unresolved D. V lost 4 bases, J lost 2 bases, and 6 bases lay in between. The CDR3 runs 14 residues. CDR1 and CDR2 (germline): LGHNA, YSLEER. CDR3: CASSPPTGANVLTF. The DNA of the CDR3 is TGCGCCAGCAGCCCCCCGACTGGGGCCAACGTCCTGACTTTC.

This chain uses TRBV13 with TRBJ2-7; 7 positions match TRBD1. CDR1 PRHDT and CDR2 FYEKMQ come from the germline V gene (reference sequence). V lost 6 bases, J lost 1 base, and 9 bases stayed unmatched. This CDR3 is built from 15 residues. CDR3 sequence reads: CASRYGTATSYEQYF. The DNA of the CDR3 is TGTGCCAGCAGATACGGGACAGCTACATCCTACGAGCAGTACTTC.

The CDR3 nucleotides are TGTGCCTGGAGCGTTTCGATGGGGGTCTCTGAAGCTTTCTTT. This codes for CAWSVSMGVSEAFF. This chain links TRBV30 with TRBJ1-1; a possible D gene is TRBD1 (5 bases). The CDR3 runs 14 residues. V shed 3 bases and J shed 6 bases, with 17 bases lying between them. CDR1 GTSNPN and CDR2 SVGIG come from the germline V gene (reference sequence).

This clone occurred a few times. The genes are TRBV5-4 and TRBJ1-2, with 7 bases matching TRBD1. After removal of 2 bases from V and 5 bases from J, the junction contained 6 bases not matched to a gene. Germline loops: CDR1 SGHNT, CDR2 YYREEE (reference sequence). The CDR3 totals 14 residues. The CDR3: CASSFSDRIYGYTF. The CDR3 nucleotides are TGTGCCAGCAGCTTCTCGGACAGGATATATGGCTACACCTTC. The whole variable domain, filled in from reference TRBV5-4 and TRBJ1-2, reads ETGVTQSPTHLIKTRGQQVTLRCSSQSGHNTVSWYQQALGQGPQFIFQYYREEENGRGNFPPRFSGLQFPNYSSELNVNALELDDSALYLCASSFSDRIYGYTFGSGTRLTVV.

In its sample, this clone was seen a few times. The chain links TRBV6-5 to TRBJ2-5, with D unresolved. The V end was cut by 0 bases, the J end by 5 bases, with 10 bases between. The CDR3 consists of 14 residues. The germline gives CDR1 MNHEY, CDR2 SVGAGI. CDR3 in DNA: TGTGCCAGCAGTTACTCCGGCAACCTCGAGACCCAGTACTTC. Its translation is CASSYSGNLETQYF.

The chain uses TRBV19 and TRBJ1-5; a weak D match, TRBD1 (6 bases). Trimming shortened V by 7 bases and J by 1 base, and 11 bases separated the two germline ends. Germline V gene lookup returns CDR1 LNHDA and CDR2 SQIVND (reference sequence). The length of the CDR3 is 14 residues. The CDR3 sequence is CASTKGGSNQPQHF. The DNA of the CDR3 is TGTGCCAGTACCAAAGGGGGAAGCAATCAGCCCCAGCATTTT. Full variable domain (rest looked up from reference TRBV19 and TRBJ1-5): DGGITQSPKYLFRKEGQNVTLSCEQNLNHDAMYWYRQDPGQGLRLIYYSQIVNDFQKGDIAEGYSVSREKKESFPLTVTSAQKNPTAFYLCASTKGGSNQPQHFGDGTRLSIL.

V gene TRBV7-8 combines with J gene TRBJ2-5; 7 bases are a match to TRBD1. Germline CDR1 and CDR2: SGHVS and FQNEAQ. V lost 5 bases, J lost 4 bases, and 10 bases stayed unmatched. This CDR3 comprises 15 residues. In DNA, the CDR3 is TGTGCCAGCAGCACACGTGACAGGGTTGTAGAGACCCAGTACTTC. Its protein product is CASSTRDRVVETQYF.

CDR3 sequence reads: CASSVEGDTGELFF. DNA for the CDR3: TGTGCCAGCAGTGTGGAGGGGGACACCGGGGAGCTGTTTTTT. V is TRBV2 and J is TRBJ2-2; D possibly matches TRBD1 or TRBD2 (6 bases each). Trimming removed 4 bases at V and 3 bases at J, with 9 bases between. The CDR3 totals 14 residues. In germline, CDR1 is SNHLY, CDR2 FYNNEI.

Note on this clone: At one boundary the junction diverges from the germline segment, which might be a read error. V usage is TRBV7-7 and J usage is TRBJ2-1; 15 bases fit TRBD2. The CDR3 length is 15 residues. CDR1 is SSHAT and CDR2 is FNYEAQ in the germline V gene (reference sequence). CDR3 nucleotides: TGTGCTAGCAGCCCCGGACTAGCGGGAGGGCGGGAGCAGTTCTTC. It is translated as CASSPGLAGGREQFF.

The chain is built from TRBV18 and TRBJ1-2, with TRBD1 identical over 11 bases. Germline V gives CDR1 KGHSH, CDR2 LQKENI. This CDR3 has 16 amino acids. J lost 5 bases, V lost 6 bases, and 11 bases had no gene match. CDR3 bases: TGTGCCAGCTCTCCCGGACAGGGGGCTCCAGAGTATGGCTACACCTTC. Translated, it gives CASSPGQGAPEYGYTF.

The chain recombines TRBV7-9 with TRBJ2-7, with D perhaps TRBD1 (6 bases). Germline V lookup: CDR1 SEHNR, CDR2 FQNEAQ (reference sequence). The CDR3 is made up of 13 amino acids. The germline V and J ends were trimmed by 5 bases and 2 bases, with 10 bases remaining between them. The CDR3 DNA sequence: TGTGCCAGCAGCCCCCAGGGGACCTACGAGCAGTACGTC. Translating gives CASSPQGTYEQYV.

The gene calls are TRBV5-8 and TRBJ2-1, with 12 bases identical to TRBD2. J gave up 4 bases and V 4 bases, and 6 bases lay outside the gene matches. This CDR3 is 16 amino acids long. CDR1 is SGHTS, CDR2 YDEGEE, per germline. As DNA, the CDR3 is TGTGCCAGCAGCCGGGTCACTAGCGGGGGGTACAATGAGCAGTTCTTC. Translating gives CASSRVTSGGYNEQFF. Variable domain in full (rest from reference TRBV5-8 and TRBJ2-1): EAGVTQSPTHLIKTRGQQATLRCSPISGHTSVYWYQQALGLGLQFLLWYDEGEERNRGNFPPRFSGRQFPNYSSELNVNALELEDSALYLCASSRVTSGGYNEQFFGPGTRLTVL.

This clone was counted only a few times. An end of the junction does not agree with germline; a read error may underlie this. V gene TRBV7-7 combines with J gene TRBJ2-2; D might be TRBD2 (6 bases). In germline, CDR1 is SSHAT, CDR2 FNYEAQ (reference sequence). The CDR3 spans 15 residues. The chain's CDR3 is CASSLVTGGAGELFF. In nucleotides, the CDR3 is TGTGCTAGCAGCTTAGTCACAGGCGGGGCCGGGGAGCTGTTTTTT.